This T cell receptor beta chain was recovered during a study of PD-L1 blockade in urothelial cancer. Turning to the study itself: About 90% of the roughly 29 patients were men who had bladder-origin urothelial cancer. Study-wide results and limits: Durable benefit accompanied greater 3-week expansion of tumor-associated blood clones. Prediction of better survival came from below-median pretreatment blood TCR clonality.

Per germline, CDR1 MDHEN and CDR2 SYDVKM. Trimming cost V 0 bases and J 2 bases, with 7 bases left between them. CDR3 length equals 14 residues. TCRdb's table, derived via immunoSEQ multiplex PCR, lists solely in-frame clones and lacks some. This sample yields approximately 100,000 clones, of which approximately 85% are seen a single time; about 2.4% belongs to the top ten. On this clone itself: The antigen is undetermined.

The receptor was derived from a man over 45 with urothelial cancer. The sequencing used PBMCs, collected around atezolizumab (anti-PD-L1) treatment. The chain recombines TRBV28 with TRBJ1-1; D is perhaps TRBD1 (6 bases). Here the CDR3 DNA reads TGTGCCAGCAGTTTATGGACAGGTAACACTGAAGCTTTCTTT. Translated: CASSLWTGNTEAFF.